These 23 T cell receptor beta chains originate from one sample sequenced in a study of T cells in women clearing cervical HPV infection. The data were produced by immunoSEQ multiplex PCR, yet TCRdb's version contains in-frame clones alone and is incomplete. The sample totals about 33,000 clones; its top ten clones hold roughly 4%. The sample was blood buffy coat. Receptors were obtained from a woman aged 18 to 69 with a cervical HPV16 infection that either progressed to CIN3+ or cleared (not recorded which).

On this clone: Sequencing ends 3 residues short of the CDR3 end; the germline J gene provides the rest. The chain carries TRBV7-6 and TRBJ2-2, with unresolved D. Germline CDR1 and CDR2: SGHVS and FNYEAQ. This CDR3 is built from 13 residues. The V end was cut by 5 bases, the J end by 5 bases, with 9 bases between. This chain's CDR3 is CASSPGQTGELFF. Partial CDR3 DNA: TGTGCCAGCAGCCCAGGCCAGACCGGGGAG.

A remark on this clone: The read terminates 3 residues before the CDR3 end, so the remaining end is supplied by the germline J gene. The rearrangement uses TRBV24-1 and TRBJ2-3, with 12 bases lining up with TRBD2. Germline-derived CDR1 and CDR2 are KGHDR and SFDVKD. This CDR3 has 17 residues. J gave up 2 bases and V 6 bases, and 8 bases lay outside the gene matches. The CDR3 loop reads CATSSTSGGPLTDTQYF. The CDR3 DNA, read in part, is TGTGCCACCAGTTCGACTAGCGGGGGCCCTCTCACAGATACG.

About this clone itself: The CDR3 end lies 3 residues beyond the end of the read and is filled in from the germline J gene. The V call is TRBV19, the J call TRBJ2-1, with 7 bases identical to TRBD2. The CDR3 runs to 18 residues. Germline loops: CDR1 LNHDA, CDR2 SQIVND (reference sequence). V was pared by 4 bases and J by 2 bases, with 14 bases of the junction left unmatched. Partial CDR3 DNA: TGTGCCAGTAGTACCCTCCGCCCTGAGCGGGGCACCTACAATGAG. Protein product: CASSTLRPERGTYNE. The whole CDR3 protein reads CASSTLRPERGTYNEQFF.

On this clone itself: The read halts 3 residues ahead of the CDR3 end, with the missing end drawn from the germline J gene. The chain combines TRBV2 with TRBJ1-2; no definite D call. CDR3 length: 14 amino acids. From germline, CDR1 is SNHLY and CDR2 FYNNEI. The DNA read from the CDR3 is TGTGCCAGCAGTGGACTTATAGCTATAAAGACC. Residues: CASSGLIAIKT. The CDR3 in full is CASSGLIAIKTYTF.

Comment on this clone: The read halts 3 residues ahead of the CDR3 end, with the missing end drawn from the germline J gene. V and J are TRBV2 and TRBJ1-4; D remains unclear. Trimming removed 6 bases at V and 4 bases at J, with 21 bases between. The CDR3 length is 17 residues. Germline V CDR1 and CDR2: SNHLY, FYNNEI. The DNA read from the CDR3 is TGTGCCAGCAGCCAGCGGGGATCGGGGTGGGGTAATGAAAAA. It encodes CASSQRGSGWGNEK. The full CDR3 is CASSQRGSGWGNEKLFF.

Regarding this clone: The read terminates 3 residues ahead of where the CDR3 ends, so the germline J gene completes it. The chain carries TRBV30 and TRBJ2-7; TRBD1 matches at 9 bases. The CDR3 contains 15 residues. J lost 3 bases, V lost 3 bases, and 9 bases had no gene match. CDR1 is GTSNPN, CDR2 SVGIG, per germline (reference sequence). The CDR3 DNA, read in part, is TGTGCCTGGAGAGAACGCGGGACAGGGCTCTACGAG. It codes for CAWRERGTGLYE. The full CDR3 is CAWRERGTGLYEQYF.

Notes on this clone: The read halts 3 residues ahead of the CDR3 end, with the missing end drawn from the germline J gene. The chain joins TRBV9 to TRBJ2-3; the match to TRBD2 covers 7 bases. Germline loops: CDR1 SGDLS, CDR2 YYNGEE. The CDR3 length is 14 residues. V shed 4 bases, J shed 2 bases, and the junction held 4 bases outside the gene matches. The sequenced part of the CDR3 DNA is TGTGCCAGCAGCCTTCGGGGGGACACAGATACG. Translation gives CASSLRGDTDT. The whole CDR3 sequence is CASSLRGDTDTQYF.

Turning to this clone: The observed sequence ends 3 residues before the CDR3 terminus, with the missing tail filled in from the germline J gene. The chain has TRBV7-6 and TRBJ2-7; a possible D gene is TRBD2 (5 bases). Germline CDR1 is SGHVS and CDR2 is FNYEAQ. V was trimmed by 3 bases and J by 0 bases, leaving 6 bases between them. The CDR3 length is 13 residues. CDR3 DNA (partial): TGTGCCAGCAGCTTTGACTACTCCTACGAG. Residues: CASSFDYSYE. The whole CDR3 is CASSFDYSYEQYF.

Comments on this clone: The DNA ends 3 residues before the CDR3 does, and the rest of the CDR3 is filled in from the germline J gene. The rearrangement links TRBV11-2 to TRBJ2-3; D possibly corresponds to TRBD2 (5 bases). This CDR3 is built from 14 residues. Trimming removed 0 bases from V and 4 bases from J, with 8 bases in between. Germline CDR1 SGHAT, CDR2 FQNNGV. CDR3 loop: CASSLDSASDTQYF. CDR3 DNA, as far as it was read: TGTGCCAGCAGCTTAGATAGCGCCTCAGATACG. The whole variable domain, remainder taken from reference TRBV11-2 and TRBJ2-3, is EAGVAQSPRYKIIEKRQSVAFWCNPISGHATLYWYQQILGQGPKLLIQFQNNGVVDDSQLPKDRFSAERLKGVDSTLKIQPAKLEDSAVYLCASSLDSASDTQYFGPGTRLTVL.

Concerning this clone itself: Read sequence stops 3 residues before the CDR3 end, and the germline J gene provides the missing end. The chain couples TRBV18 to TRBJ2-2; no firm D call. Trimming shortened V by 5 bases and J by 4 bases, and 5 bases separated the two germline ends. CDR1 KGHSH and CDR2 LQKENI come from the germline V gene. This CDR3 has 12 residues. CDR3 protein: CASSTSTGELFF. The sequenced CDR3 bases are TGTGCCAGCTCAACCAGCACCGGGGAG.

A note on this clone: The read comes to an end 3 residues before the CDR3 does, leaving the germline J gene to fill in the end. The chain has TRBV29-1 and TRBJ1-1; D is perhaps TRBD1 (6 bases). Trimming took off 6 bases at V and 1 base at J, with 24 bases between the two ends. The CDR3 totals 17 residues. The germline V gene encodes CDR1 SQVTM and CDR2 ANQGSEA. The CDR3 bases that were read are TGCAGCGTAAGCGACTCCGGAGGACAGCATTCGAACACTGAA. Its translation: CSVSDSGGQHSNTE. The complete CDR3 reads CSVSDSGGQHSNTEAFF.

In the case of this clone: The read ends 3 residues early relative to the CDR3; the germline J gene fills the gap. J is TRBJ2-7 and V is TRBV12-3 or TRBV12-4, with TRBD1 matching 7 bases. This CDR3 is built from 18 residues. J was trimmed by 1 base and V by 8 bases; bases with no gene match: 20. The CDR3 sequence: CASGHAVGSGTVSYEQYF. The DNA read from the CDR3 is TGTGCCAGCGGCCATGCCGTGGGCTCCGGGACAGTTTCCTACGAG.

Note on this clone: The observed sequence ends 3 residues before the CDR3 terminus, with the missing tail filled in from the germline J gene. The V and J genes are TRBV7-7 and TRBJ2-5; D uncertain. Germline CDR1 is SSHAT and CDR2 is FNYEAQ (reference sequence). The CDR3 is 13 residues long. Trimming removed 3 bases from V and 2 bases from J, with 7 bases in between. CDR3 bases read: TGTGCCAGCAGCTTCCGCAGACAAGAGACC. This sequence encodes CASSFRRQET. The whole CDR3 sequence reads CASSFRRQETQYF. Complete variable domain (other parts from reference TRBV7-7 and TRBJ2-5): GAGVSQSPRYKVTKRGQDVTLRCDPISSHATLYWYQQALGQGPEFLTYFNYEAQPDKSGLPSDRFSAERPEGSISTLTIQRTEQRDSAMYRCASSFRRQETQYFGPGTRLLVL.

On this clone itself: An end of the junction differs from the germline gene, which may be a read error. CDR3 sequence reads: CSAREQTGYHETQYF. The CDR3 bases that were read are TGCAGTGCTAGAGAGCAGACAGGGTACCATGAGACC. The J gene is TRBJ2-5, the V gene TRBV20-1; 7 nucleotides align to TRBD1. The read terminates 3 residues before the CDR3 end, so the remaining end is supplied by the germline J gene. This CDR3 region has 15 residues. Germline V gene lookup returns CDR1 DFQATT and CDR2 SNEGSKA (reference sequence).

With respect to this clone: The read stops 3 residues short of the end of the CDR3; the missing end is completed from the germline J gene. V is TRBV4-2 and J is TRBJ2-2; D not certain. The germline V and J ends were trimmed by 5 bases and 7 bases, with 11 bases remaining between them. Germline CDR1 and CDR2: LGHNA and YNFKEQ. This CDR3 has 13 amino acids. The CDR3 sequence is CASSSALSGELFF. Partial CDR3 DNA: TGTGCCAGCAGCTCCGCTCTAAGCGGGGAG.

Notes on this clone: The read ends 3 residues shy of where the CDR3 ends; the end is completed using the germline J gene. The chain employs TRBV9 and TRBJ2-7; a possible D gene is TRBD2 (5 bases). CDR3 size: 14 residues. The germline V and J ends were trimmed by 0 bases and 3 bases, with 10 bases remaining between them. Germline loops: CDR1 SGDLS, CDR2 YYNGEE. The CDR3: CASSVGSVGYEQYF. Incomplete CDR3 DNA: TGTGCCAGCAGCGTAGGTAGCGTGGGCTACGAG.

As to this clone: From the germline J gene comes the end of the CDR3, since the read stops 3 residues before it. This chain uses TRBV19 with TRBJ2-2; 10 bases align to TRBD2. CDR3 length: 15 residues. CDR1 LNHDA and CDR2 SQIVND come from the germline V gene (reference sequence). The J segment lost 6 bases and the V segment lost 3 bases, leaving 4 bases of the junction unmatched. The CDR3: CASSIASGGAGELFF. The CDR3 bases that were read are TGTGCCAGTAGTATCGCAAGCGGGGGGGCCGGGGAG.

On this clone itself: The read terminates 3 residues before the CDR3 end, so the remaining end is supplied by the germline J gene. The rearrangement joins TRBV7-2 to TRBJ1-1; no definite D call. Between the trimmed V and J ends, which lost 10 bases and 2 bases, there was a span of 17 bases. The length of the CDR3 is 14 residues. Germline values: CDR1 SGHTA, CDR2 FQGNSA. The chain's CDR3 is CATLRDTYNTEAFF. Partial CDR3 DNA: TGTGCCACCCTCCGAGACACTTACAACACTGAA.

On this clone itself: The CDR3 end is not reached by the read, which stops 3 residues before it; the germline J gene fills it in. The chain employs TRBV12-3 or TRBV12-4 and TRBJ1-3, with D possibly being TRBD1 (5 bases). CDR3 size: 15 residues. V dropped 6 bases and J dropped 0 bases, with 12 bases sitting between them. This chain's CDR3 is CASRPLDSSGNTIYF. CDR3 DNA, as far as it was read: TGTGCCAGCAGACCCCTAGACAGCTCTGGAAACACC.

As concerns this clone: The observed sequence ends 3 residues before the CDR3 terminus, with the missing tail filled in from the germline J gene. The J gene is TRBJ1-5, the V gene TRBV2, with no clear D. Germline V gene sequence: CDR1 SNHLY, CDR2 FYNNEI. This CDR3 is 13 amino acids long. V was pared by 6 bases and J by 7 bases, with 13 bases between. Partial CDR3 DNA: TGTGCCAGCAGCGTATCCGAGGCCCAGCCC. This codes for CASSVSEAQP. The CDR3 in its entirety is CASSVSEAQPQHF.

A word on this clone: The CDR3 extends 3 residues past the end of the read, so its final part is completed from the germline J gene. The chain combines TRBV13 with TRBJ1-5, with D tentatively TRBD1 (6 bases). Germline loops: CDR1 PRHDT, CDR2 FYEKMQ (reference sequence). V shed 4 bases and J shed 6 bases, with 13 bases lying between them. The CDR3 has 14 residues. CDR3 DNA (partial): TGTGCCAGCAGCTCACAGGGTTCGGGTCAGCCC. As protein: CASSSQGSGQP. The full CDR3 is CASSSQGSGQPQHF.

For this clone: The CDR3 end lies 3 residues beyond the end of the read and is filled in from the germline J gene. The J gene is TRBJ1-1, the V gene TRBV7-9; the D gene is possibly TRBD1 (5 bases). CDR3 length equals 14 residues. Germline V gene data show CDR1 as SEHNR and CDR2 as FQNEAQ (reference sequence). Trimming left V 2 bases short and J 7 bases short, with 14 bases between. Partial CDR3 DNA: TGTGCCAGCAGCTTATCGGGGGGGTTCGGTGAA. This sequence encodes CASSLSGGFGE. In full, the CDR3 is CASSLSGGFGEAFF.

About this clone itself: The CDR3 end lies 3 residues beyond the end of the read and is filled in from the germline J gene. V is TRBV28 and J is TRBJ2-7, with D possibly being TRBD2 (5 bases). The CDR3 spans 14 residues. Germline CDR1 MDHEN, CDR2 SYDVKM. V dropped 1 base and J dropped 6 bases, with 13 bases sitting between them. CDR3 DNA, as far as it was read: TGTGCCAGCAGTTTATTAGGATTAACTAGCGAG. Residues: CASSLLGLTSE. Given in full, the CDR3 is CASSLLGLTSEQYF.